Listed here are 26 T cell receptor beta chains from one sample, sequenced in a study of blood T cell repertoires in COVID-19. Some clones are missing from TCRdb's copy, which holds only in-frame ones; the method was immunoSEQ multiplex PCR. The table records approximately 45,000 clones, over 70% of them present only once. The specimen sequenced was peripheral blood. The receptors stem from a woman between 40 and 55 years old with acute or convalescent COVID-19.

The CDR3 loop reads CASSTRTGLSSGNTIYF. DNA for the CDR3: TGTGCCAGCAGCACCCGGACAGGGTTAAGCTCTGGAAACACCATATATTTT. V and J are TRBV5-4 and TRBJ1-3; 8 bases fit TRBD1. CDR1 and CDR2 from the germline V gene are SGHNT and YYREEE (reference sequence). The CDR3 length is 17 residues. Germline trimming cut 4 bases from V and 0 bases from J; bases unmatched to any gene: 9.

The chain carries TRBV7-9 and TRBJ2-3; 9 bases are a match to TRBD1. CDR3 size: 16 residues. Germline CDR1 SEHNR, CDR2 FQNEAQ (reference sequence). Germline trimming cut 5 bases from V and 0 bases from J; bases unmatched to any gene: 6. As DNA, the CDR3 is TGTGCCAGCAGCCAATCGGACAGGGGAAGCACAGATACGCAGTATTTT. Protein sequence: CASSQSDRGSTDTQYF.

The CDR3 DNA reads as TGTGCCAGCAGCCGGGACAGAGATCAGCCCCAGCATTTT. Translating gives CASSRDRDQPQHF. The chain joins TRBV2 to TRBJ1-5; 7 bases are a match to TRBD1. V shed 6 bases, J shed 5 bases, and the junction held 4 bases outside the gene matches. Germline V lookup: CDR1 SNHLY, CDR2 FYNNEI. This CDR3 region has 13 residues.

The chain employs TRBV14 and TRBJ2-7, with D maybe TRBD1 (6 bases). Trimming shortened V by 4 bases and J by 2 bases, and 9 bases separated the two germline ends. Germline lookup yields CDR1 SGHDN and CDR2 FVKESK. The CDR3 is 13 residues long. The CDR3 sequence is CASSLRQAYEQYF. CDR3 nucleotides: TGTGCCAGCAGCCTCAGACAGGCCTACGAGCAGTACTTC.

This clone was picked up one time. The chain recombines TRBV9 with TRBJ2-3, with 10 bases that match TRBD2. V was clipped by 0 bases and J by 5 bases; unmatched bases: 6. The CDR3 runs to 16 residues. CDR1 and CDR2 (germline): SGDLS, YYNGEE. The CDR3 is CASSVDITSGEDTQYF. In DNA, the CDR3 is TGTGCCAGCAGCGTAGATATCACTAGCGGGGAAGATACGCAGTATTTT. The full variable domain, in which reference TRBV9 and TRBJ2-3 provide the parts outside the CDR3, is DSGVTQTPKHLITATGQRVTLRCSPRSGDLSVYWYQQSLDQGLQFLIQYYNGEERAKGNILERFSAQQFPDLHSELNLSSLELGDSALYFCASSVDITSGEDTQYFGPGTRLTVL.

This clone was detected only once. This chain links TRBV27 with TRBJ2-1; D may be TRBD1 (6 bases). This CDR3 region has 14 residues. Trimming removed 5 bases at V and 6 bases at J, with 14 bases between. Germline V lookup: CDR1 MNHEY, CDR2 SMNVEV (reference sequence). CDR3 DNA: TGTGCCAGCAGTCCCCAGGGGTACGGCAATGAGCAGTTCTTC. The encoded protein is CASSPQGYGNEQFF.

The V gene is TRBV3-1 (or the pseudogene TRBV3-2), the J gene TRBJ2-1; 10 bases fit TRBD2. Germline CDR1 and CDR2: LGHDT and YNNKEL (reference sequence). The junction had 9 bases not matched to a gene; V was cut back by 1 base and J by 9 bases. This CDR3 spans 16 amino acids. The CDR3, as DNA: TGTGCCAGCAGCCAAGTCTACAGCGGGGGGGCGGGTGAGCAGTTCTTC. It encodes CASSQVYSGGAGEQFF.

The chain combines TRBV9 with TRBJ2-1; 8 nucleotides agree with TRBD2. With V trimmed by 3 bases and J by 12 bases, 11 bases remained unmatched. This CDR3 is 14 amino acids long. Germline CDR1 reads SGDLS; CDR2 reads YYNGEE. The CDR3 bases are TGTGCCAGCAGCGCTCCCGTAGCGGGGAGGGGGCAGTTCTTC. Translation gives CASSAPVAGRGQFF.

The chain has TRBV19 and TRBJ2-7; 7 positions match TRBD1. The length of the CDR3 is 15 residues. Germline CDR1 is LNHDA and CDR2 is SQIVND (reference sequence). Trimming at V came to 5 bases and at J to 0 bases, leaving 7 bases not matched to a gene. CDR3 sequence reads: CASSEQGQSSYEQYF. The CDR3 DNA reads as TGTGCCAGTAGTGAACAGGGGCAAAGCTCCTACGAGCAGTACTTC.

V and J are TRBV19 and TRBJ1-5; tentative D call: TRBD1 (6 bases). Germline CDR1 and CDR2: LNHDA and SQIVND (reference sequence). CDR3 length: 11 residues. Trimming removed 9 bases at V and 7 bases at J, with 10 bases between. CDR3 loop: CASGGGQPQHF. In nucleotides, the CDR3 is TGTGCCAGCGGTGGGGGCCAGCCCCAGCATTTT.

The J gene is TRBJ1-2, the V gene TRBV6-5; TRBD1 is a possible D gene (6 bases). V lost 6 bases and J lost 6, with 17 bases in between. The CDR3 loop spans 14 amino acids. Germline V gives CDR1 MNHEY, CDR2 SVGAGI. Here the CDR3 reads CASSIRDNYDGYTF. Here the CDR3 DNA reads TGTGCCAGCAGCATCCGGGACAACTATGATGGCTACACCTTC.

This chain links TRBV5-1 with TRBJ2-7, with TRBD1 matching over 8 bases. The CDR3 covers 14 residues. Germline assignment: CDR1 SGHRS and CDR2 YFSETQ. With V trimmed by 0 bases and J by 5 bases, 4 bases remained unmatched. This CDR3 is CASSLAAGGNEQYF. The CDR3 DNA reads as TGCGCCAGCAGCTTGGCGGCAGGGGGCAACGAGCAGTACTTC. Looking up the rest from reference TRBV5-1 and TRBJ2-7 gives the full variable domain: KAGVTQTPRYLIKTRGQQVTLSCSPISGHRSVSWYQQTPGQGLQFLFEYFSETQRNKGNFPGRFSGRQFSNSRSEMNVSTLELGDSALYLCASSLAAGGNEQYFGPGTRLTVT.

The chain joins TRBV27 to TRBJ1-1; D gene unclear. This CDR3 region has 15 residues. Per the germline V gene, CDR1 is MNHEY and CDR2 is SMNVEV (reference sequence). V was trimmed by 0 bases and J by 2 bases, leaving 10 bases between them. The CDR3 nucleotides read TGTGCCAGCAGTTTATCGTCGGTCGGTAACACTGAAGCTTTCTTT. Residues: CASSLSSVGNTEAFF.

This CDR3 is CASSPRQGVYTQYF. CDR3 nucleotide sequence: TGTGCCAGCAGCCCTCGACAGGGGGTCTATACGCAGTATTTT. The genes are TRBV7-2 and TRBJ2-3; 9 bases match TRBD1. The CDR3 has 14 residues. The germline V gene has CDR1 SGHTA and CDR2 FQGNSA. J gave up 7 bases and V 5 bases, and 7 bases lay outside the gene matches.

The V gene is TRBV19, the J gene TRBJ2-2; TRBD1 might be the D (6 bases). The CDR3 has 16 amino acids. The V gene lost 5 bases and the J gene lost 1 base, with 14 bases spanning the gap. CDR1 and CDR2 (germline): LNHDA, SQIVND (reference sequence). CDR3 DNA: TGTGCCAGTAGTTTGCACAGGGCGGGGAACACCGGGGAGCTGTTTTTT. It translates to CASSLHRAGNTGELFF.

J is TRBJ2-6 and V is TRBV25-1; D gene unclear. This CDR3 has 15 amino acids. V was shortened by 4 bases and J by 4 bases, with 11 bases between the two germline ends. In germline, CDR1 is MGHDK, CDR2 SYGVNS. This chain's CDR3 is CASSAFSSGANVLTF. The DNA for the CDR3 is TGTGCCAGCAGTGCGTTTAGCAGCGGGGCCAACGTCCTGACTTTC.

The V gene is TRBV5-1, the J gene TRBJ1-1, with D possibly TRBD1 on 6 matching bases. The V and J ends lost 6 bases and 4 bases respectively, with 19 bases between them. The CDR3 length is 15 residues. Germline CDR1 is SGHRS and CDR2 is YFSETQ. This chain's CDR3 is CASTLRDTQTTEAFF. The CDR3, as DNA: TGCGCCAGCACGCTCCGGGACACTCAAACCACTGAAGCTTTCTTT.

This chain links TRBV7-6 with TRBJ2-3; D is unclear. V shed 1 base and J shed 2 bases, with 10 bases lying between them. This CDR3 is built from 15 residues. Germline CDR1 SGHVS, CDR2 FNYEAQ. CDR3 sequence (DNA): TGTGCCAGCAGCTTAGGCACCCAGAACACAGATACGCAGTATTTT. It specifies CASSLGTQNTDTQYF.

The chain carries TRBV19 and TRBJ1-5; 8 positions agree with TRBD1. V was pared by 5 bases and J by 6 bases, with 9 bases of the junction left unmatched. The CDR3 consists of 15 residues. Germline V lookup: CDR1 LNHDA, CDR2 SQIVND (reference sequence). In nucleotides, the CDR3 is TGTGCCAGTAGTGTCTTCGGACAGGGAAGTCAGCCCCAGCATTTT. As protein: CASSVFGQGSQPQHF.

This sequence joins TRBV9 and TRBJ2-7, with TRBD1 matching over 11 bases. V was pared by 0 bases and J by 3 bases, with 2 bases of the junction left unmatched. The germline V gene encodes CDR1 SGDLS and CDR2 YYNGEE. This CDR3 has 15 amino acids. The CDR3 region has the DNA TGTGCCAGCAGCGTAGGGGGACAGGGGGTCTACGAGCAGTACTTC. Amino acids: CASSVGGQGVYEQYF.

This clone was picked up one time. This sequence joins TRBV21-1 and TRBJ1-3; TRBD1 was called by the table and not checked on the DNA. TRBV21-1 is flagged as a pseudogene. CDR3 size: 18 residues. For the CDR3, the DNA is TGTGCCAGCAGCAACTGGACAGGGGGGAGTCTCTCTGGAAACACCATATATTTT. Its translation is CASSNWTGGSLSGNTIYF.

V gene TRBV6-5 combines with J gene TRBJ1-2; perhaps TRBD1 as D (6 bases). Germline V CDR1 and CDR2: MNHEY, SVGAGI. Trimming pared 2 bases from V and 3 bases from J, leaving 13 bases between. The CDR3 has 15 amino acids. CDR3 nucleotide sequence: TGTGCCAGCAGTTACGGGGGGGGCAACCACTATGGCTACACCTTC. It is translated as CASSYGGGNHYGYTF.

V usage is TRBV9 and J usage is TRBJ1-2; perhaps TRBD1 as D (5 bases). V lost 0 bases, J lost 2 bases, and 5 bases lay in between. The CDR3 totals 13 residues. Germline V gene data show CDR1 as SGDLS and CDR2 as YYNGEE. DNA of the CDR3: TGTGCCAGCAGCGTAGCAGGGAACTATGGCTACACCTTC. Amino acid sequence: CASSVAGNYGYTF.

The CDR3 region is CASSGASLGEQYF. The CDR3 region has the DNA TGTGCCAGCAGTGGGGCTTCGCTTGGTGAGCAGTACTTC. The chain is built from TRBV2 and TRBJ2-7, with D unclear. Trimming left V 4 bases short and J 7 bases short, with 14 bases between. The CDR3 runs 13 residues. Germline CDR1 SNHLY, CDR2 FYNNEI.

The chain combines TRBV28 with TRBJ1-2, with 7 bases matching TRBD1. Losses at the gene ends were 6 bases for V and 7 bases for J; bases not matched to a gene: 5. The CDR3 totals 12 residues. Germline CDR1 is MDHEN and CDR2 is SYDVKM. The CDR3 sequence: CASRTGTVGYTF. The CDR3 DNA sequence: TGTGCCAGCAGAACCGGGACAGTTGGCTACACCTTC.

The chain uses TRBV11-2 and TRBJ2-1, with 11 positions matching TRBD1. V was pared by 4 bases and J by 10 bases, with 12 bases of the junction left unmatched. The CDR3 totals 16 residues. The germline V gene has CDR1 SGHAT and CDR2 FQNNGV. CDR3 protein: CASSSAGTGGIYEQFF. DNA of the CDR3: TGTGCCAGCAGCTCCGCCGGGACAGGGGGTATCTACGAGCAGTTCTTC.